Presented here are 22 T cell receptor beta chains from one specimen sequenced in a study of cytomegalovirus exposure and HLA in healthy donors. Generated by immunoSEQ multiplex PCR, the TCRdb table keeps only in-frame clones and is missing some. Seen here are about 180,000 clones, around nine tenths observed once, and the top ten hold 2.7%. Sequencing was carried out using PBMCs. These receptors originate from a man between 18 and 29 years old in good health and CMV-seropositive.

CDR3 sequence (DNA): TGTGCCATCAGTGACGGCCACGGGGATAGCAATCAGCCCCAGCATTTT. It translates to CAISDGHGDSNQPQHF. V is TRBV10-3 and J is TRBJ1-5; D unresolved. The CDR3 has 16 amino acids. Germline CDR1 ENHRY, CDR2 SYGVKD. V was trimmed by 3 bases and J by 0 bases, leaving 12 bases between them.

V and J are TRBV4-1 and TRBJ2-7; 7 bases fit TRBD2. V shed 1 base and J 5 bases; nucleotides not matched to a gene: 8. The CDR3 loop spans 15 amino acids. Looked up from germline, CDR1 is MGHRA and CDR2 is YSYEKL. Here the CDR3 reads CASSQVTREDNEQYF. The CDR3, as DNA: TGCGCCAGCAGCCAAGTCACCCGGGAGGATAACGAGCAGTACTTC.

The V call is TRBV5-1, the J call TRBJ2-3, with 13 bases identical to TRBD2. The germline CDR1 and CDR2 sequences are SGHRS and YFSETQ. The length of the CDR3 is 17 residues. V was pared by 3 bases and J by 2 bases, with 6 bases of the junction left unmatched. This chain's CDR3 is CASSWTSGGTHTDTQYF. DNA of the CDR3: TGCGCCAGCAGCTGGACTAGCGGGGGAACCCACACAGATACGCAGTATTTT.

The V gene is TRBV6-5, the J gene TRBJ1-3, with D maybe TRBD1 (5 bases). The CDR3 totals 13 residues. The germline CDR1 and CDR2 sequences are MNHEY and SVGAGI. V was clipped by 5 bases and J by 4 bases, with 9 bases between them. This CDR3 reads CASSPRGGNTIYF. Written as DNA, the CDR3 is TGTGCCAGCAGTCCCCGGGGGGGAAACACCATATATTTT.

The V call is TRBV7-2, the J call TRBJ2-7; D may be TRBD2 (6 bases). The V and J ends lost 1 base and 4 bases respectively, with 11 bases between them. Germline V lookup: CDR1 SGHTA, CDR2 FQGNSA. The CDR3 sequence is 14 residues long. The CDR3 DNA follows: TGTGCCAGCAGCTTAGGTGGGACTGCATACGAGCAGTACTTC. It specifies CASSLGGTAYEQYF.

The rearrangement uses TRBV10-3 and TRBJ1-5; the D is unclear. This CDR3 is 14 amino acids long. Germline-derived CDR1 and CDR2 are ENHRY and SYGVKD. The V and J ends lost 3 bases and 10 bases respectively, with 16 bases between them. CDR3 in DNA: TGTGCCATCAGTGACGGGTCCGCCGCGGGACCCCAGCATTTT. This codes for CAISDGSAAGPQHF.

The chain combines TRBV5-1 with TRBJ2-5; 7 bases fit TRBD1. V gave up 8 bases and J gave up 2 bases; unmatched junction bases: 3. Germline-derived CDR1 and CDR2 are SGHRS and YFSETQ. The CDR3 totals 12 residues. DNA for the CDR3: TGCGCCAGTGGGACAGAGCAAGAGACCCAGTACTTC. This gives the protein CASGTEQETQYF.

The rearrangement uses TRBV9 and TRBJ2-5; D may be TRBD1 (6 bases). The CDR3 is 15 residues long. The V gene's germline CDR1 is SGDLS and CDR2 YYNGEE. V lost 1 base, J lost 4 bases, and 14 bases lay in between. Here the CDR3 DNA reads TGTGCCAGCAGCGTAAGCCCCGGACAGTCAGAGACCCAGTACTTC. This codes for CASSVSPGQSETQYF.

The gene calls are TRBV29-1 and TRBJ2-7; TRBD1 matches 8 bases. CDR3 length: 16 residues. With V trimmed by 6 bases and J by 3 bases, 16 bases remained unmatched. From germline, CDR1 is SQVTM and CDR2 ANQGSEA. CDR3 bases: TGCAGCGTGGCTAAGCCGGGACAGGCCTCCTTCTACGAGCAGTACTTC. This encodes CSVAKPGQASFYEQYF.

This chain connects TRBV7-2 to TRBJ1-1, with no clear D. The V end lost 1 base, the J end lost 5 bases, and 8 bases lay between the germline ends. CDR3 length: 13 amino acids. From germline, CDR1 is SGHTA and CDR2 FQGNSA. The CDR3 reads CASSLEQLTEAFF. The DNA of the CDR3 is TGTGCCAGCAGCTTAGAGCAACTTACTGAAGCTTTCTTT.

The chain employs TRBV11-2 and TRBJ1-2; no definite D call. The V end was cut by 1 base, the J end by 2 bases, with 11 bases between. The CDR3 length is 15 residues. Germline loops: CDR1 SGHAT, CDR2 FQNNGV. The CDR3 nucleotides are TGTGCCAGCAGCTTAGCTATTGGAGCGAACTATGGCTACACCTTC. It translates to CASSLAIGANYGYTF.

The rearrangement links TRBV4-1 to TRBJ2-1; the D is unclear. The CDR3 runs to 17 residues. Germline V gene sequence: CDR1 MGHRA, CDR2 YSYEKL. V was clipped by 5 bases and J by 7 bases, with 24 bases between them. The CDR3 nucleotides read TGCGCCAGCAGCTATAAAGATCCGGCGACTTCTCAAAATGAGCAGTTCTTC. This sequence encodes CASSYKDPATSQNEQFF.

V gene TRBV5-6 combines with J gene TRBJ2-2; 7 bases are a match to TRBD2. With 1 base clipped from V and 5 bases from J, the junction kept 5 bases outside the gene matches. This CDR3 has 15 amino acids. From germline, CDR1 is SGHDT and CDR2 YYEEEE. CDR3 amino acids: CASSLIQRGTGELFF. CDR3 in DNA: TGTGCCAGCAGCTTGATCCAGCGGGGAACCGGGGAGCTGTTTTTT.

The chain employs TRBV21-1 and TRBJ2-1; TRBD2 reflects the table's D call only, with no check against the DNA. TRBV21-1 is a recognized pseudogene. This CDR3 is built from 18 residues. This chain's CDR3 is CASSKENLSGSSYNEQFF. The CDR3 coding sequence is TGTGCCAGCAGCAAGGAAAACCTTAGCGGGAGCTCCTACAATGAGCAGTTCTTC.

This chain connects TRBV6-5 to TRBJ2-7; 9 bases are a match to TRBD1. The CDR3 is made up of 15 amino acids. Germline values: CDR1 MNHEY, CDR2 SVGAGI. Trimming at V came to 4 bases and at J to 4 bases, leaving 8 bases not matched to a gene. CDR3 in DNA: TGTGCCAGCAGTTCAGGGACAGGGATAAAGTACGAGCAGTACTTC. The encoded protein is CASSSGTGIKYEQYF.

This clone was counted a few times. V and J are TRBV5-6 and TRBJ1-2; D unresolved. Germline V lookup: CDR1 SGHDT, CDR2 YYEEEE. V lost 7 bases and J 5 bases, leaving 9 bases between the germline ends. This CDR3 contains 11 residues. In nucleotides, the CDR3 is TGTGCCAGCTCGGGGAGGTATGGCTACACCTTC. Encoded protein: CASSGRYGYTF.

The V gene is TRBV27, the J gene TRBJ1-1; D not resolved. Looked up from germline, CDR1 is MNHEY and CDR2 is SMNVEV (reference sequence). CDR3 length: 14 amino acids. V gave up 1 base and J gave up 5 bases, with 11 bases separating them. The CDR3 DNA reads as TGTGCCAGCAGTTTATTTACGGGAGGGACTGAAGCTTTCTTT. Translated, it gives CASSLFTGGTEAFF.

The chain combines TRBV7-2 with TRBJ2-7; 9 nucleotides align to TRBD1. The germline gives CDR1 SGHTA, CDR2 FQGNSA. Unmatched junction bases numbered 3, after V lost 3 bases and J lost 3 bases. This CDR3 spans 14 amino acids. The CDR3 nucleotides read TGTGCCAGCAGCTTCGGGACAGGGCGCTACGAGCAGTACTTC. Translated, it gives CASSFGTGRYEQYF.

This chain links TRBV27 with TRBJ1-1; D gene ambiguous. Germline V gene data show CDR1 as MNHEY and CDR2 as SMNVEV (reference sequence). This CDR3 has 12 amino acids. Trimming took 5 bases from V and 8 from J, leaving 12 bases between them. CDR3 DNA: TGTGCCAGCAGTCCCATTCGGGGAGAAGCTTTCTTT. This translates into CASSPIRGEAFF.

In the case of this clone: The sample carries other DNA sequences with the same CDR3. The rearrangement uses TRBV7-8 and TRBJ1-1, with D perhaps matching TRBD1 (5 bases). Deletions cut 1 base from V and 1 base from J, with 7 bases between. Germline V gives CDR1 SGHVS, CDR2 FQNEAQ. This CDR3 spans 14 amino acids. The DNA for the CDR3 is TGTGCCAGCAGCTTAGGGCAGGGGAACACTGAAGCTTTCTTT. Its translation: CASSLGQGNTEAFF.

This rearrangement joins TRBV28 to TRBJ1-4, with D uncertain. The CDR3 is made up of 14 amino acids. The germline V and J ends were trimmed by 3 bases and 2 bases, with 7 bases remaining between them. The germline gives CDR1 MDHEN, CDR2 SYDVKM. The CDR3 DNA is TGTGCCAGCAGTTTCTTCGGTACTAATGAAAAACTGTTTTTT. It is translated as CASSFFGTNEKLFF.

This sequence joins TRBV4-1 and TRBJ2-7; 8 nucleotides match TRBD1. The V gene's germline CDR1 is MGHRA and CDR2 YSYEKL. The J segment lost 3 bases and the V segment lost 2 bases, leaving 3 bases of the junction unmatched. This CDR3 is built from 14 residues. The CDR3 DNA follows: TGCGCCAGCAGCCAACAGGGGGCCGGCTACGAGCAGTACTTC. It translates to CASSQQGAGYEQYF.